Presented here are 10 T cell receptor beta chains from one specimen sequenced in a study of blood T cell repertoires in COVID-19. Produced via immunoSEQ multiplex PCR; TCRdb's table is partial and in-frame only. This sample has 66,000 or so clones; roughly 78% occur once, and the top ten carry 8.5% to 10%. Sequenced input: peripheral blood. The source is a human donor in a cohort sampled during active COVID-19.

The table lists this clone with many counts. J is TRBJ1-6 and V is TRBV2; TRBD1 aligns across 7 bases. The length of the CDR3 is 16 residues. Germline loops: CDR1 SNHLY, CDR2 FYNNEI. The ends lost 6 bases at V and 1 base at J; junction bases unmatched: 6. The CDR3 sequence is CASRKDRNSYNSPLHF. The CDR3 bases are TGTGCCAGCAGGAAGGACAGGAATTCCTATAATTCACCCCTCCACTTT.

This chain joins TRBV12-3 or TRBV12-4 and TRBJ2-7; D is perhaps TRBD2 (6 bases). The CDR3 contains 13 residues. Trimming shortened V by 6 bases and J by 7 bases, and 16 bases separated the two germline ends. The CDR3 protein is CASSRTGGQEQYF. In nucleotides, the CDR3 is TGTGCCAGCAGCCGAACCGGAGGGCAAGAGCAGTACTTC.

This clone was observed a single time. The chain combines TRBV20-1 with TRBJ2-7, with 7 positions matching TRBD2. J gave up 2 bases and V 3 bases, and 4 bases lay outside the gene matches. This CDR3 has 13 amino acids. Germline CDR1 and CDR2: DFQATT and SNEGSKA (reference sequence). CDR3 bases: TGCAGTGCTAGTGTGGGAGGGACCTACGAGCAGTACTTC. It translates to CSASVGGTYEQYF.

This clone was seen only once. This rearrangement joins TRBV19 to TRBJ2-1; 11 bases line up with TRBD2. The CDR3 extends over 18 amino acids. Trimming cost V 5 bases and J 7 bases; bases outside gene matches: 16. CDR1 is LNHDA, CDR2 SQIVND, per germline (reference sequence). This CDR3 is CASSPLGLAAILGNEQFF. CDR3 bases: TGTGCCAGTAGTCCGCTGGGACTAGCGGCCATCTTAGGGAATGAGCAGTTCTTC.

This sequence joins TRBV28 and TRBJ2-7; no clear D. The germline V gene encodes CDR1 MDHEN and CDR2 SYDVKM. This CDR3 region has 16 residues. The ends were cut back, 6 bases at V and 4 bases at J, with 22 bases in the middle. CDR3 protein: CASSSLQISIRYEQYF. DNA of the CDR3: TGTGCCAGCAGCTCGTTGCAGATATCTATCAGGTACGAGCAGTACTTC.

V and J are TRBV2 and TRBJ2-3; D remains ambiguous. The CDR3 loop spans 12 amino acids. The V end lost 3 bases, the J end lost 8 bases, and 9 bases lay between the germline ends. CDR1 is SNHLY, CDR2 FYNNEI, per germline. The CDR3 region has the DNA TGTGCCAGCAGTGACGGCGGCAGTACGCAGTATTTT. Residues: CASSDGGSTQYF.

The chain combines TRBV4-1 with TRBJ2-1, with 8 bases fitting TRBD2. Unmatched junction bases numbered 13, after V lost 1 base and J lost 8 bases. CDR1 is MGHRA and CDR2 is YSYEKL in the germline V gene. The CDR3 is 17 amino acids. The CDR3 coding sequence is TGCGCCAGCAGCCAAGCTTGGACTAGCCTTTCGATCGATGAGCAGTTCTTC. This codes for CASSQAWTSLSIDEQFF.

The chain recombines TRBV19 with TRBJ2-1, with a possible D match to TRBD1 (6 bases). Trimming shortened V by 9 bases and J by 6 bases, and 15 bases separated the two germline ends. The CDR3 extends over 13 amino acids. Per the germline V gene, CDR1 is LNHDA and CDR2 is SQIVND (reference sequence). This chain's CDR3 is CASGQLPINEQFF. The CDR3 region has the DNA TGTGCCAGCGGACAGTTACCAATCAATGAGCAGTTCTTC.

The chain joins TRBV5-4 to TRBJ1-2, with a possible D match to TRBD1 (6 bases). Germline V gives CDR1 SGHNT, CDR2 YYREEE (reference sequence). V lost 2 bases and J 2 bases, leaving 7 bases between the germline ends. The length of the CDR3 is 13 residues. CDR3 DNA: TGTGCCAGCAGCTTAGGACAGAACTATGGCTACACCTTC. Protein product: CASSLGQNYGYTF.

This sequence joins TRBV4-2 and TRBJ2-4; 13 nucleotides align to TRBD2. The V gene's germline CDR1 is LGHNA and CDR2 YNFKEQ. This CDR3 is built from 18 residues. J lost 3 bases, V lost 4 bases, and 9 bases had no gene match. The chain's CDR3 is CASSPGFGLAGDKNIQYF. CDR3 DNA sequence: TGTGCCAGCAGCCCCGGATTTGGACTAGCGGGAGACAAAAACATTCAGTACTTC.